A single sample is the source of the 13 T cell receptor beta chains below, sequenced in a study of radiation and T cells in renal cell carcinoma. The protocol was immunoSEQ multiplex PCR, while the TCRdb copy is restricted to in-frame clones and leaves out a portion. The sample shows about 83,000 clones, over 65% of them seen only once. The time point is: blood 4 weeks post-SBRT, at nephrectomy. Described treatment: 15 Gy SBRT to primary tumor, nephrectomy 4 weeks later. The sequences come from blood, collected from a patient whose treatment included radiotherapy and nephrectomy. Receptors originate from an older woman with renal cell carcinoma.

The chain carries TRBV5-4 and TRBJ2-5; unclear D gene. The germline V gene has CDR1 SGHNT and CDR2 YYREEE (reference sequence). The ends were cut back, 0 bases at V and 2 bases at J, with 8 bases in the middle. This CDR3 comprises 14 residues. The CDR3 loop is CASSLAVGQETQYF. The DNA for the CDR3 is TGTGCCAGCAGCTTGGCCGTAGGTCAAGAGACCCAGTACTTC. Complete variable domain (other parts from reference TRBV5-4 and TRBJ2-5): ETGVTQSPTHLIKTRGQQVTLRCSSQSGHNTVSWYQQALGQGPQFIFQYYREEENGRGNFPPRFSGLQFPNYSSELNVNALELDDSALYLCASSLAVGQETQYFGPGTRLLVL.

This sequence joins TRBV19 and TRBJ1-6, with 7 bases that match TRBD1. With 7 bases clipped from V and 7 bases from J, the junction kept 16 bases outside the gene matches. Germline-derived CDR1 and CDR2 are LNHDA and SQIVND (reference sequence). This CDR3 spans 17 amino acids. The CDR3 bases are TGTGCCAGTACCAAATCACTTCCGGGACAGATGAATTCACCCCTCCACTTT. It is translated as CASTKSLPGQMNSPLHF.

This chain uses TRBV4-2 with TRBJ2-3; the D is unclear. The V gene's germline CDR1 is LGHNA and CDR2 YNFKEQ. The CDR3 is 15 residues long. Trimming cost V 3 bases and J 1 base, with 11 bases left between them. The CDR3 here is CASSHRAARTDTQYF. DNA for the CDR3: TGTGCCAGCAGCCACCGGGCGGCCCGCACAGATACGCAGTATTTT.

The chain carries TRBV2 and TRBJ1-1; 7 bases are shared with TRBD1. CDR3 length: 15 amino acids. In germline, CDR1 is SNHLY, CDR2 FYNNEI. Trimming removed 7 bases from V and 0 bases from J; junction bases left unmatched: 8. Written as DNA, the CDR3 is TGTGCCAGCAAAATGACAGGGTTTATGAACACTGAAGCTTTCTTT. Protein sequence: CASKMTGFMNTEAFF.

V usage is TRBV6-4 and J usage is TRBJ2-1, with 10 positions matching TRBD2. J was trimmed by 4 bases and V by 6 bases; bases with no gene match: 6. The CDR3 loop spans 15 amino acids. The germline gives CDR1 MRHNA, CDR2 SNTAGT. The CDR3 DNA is TGTGCCAGCAGCCATGGACTAGCGGAATACAATGAGCAGTTCTTC. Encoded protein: CASSHGLAEYNEQFF.

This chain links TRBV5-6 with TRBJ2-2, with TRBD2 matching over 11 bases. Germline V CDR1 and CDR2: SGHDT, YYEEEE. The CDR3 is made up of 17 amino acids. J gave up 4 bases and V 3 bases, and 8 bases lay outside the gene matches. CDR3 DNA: TGTGCCAGCAGCTCAACTCTAGCGGGGGGTTTCACCGGGGAGCTGTTTTTT. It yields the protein CASSSTLAGGFTGELFF.

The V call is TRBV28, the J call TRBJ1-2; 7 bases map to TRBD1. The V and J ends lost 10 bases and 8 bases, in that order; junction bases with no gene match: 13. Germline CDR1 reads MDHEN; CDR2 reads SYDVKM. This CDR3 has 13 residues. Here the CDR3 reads CATREDRTRGYTF. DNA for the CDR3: TGTGCCACCCGGGAGGACAGGACGCGGGGCTACACCTTC.

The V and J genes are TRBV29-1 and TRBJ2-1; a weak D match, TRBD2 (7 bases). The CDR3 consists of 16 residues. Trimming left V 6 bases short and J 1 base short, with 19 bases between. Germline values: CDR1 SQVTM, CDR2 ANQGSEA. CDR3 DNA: TGCAGCGTCGATTGGGGCGGGGGCACGTCCTACAATGAGCAGTTCTTC. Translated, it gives CSVDWGGGTSYNEQFF.

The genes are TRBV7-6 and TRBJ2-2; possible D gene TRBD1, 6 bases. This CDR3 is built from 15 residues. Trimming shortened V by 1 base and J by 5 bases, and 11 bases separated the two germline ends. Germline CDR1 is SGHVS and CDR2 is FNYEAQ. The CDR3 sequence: CASSLGDILTGELFF. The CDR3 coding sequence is TGTGCCAGCAGCTTAGGGGACATCCTAACCGGGGAGCTGTTTTTT.

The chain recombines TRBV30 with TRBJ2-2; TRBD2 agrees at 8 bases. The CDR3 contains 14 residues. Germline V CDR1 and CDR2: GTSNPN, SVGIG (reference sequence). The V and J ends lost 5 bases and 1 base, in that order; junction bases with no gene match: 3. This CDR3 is CAWGAGVNTGELFF. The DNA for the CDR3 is TGTGCCTGGGGAGCGGGAGTGAACACCGGGGAGCTGTTTTTT.

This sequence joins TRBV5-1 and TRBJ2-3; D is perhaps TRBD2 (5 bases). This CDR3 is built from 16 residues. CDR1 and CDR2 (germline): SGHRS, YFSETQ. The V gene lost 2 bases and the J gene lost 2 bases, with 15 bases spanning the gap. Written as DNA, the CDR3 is TGCGCCAGCAGCTTATTGGACTCCCAATCCACAGATACGCAGTATTTT. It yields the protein CASSLLDSQSTDTQYF.

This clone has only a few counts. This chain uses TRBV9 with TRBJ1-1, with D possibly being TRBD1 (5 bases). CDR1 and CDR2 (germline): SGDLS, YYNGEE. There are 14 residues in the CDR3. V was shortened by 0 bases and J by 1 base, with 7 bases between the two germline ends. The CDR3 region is CASSVAGGNTEAFF. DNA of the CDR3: TGTGCCAGCAGCGTAGCGGGGGGGAACACTGAAGCTTTCTTT. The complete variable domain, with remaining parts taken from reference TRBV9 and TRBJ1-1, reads DSGVTQTPKHLITATGQRVTLRCSPRSGDLSVYWYQQSLDQGLQFLIQYYNGEERAKGNILERFSAQQFPDLHSELNLSSLELGDSALYFCASSVAGGNTEAFFGQGTRLTVV.

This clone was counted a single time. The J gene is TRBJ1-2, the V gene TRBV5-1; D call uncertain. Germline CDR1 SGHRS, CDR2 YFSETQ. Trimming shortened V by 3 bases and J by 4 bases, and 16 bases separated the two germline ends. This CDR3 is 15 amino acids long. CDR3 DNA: TGCGCCAGCAGCTCGTCCGTAGATGACGCCTATGGCTACACCTTC. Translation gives CASSSSVDDAYGYTF.